The 5 T cell receptor beta chains in this list originate from one sample, sequenced in a study of blood T cell repertoires in COVID-19 (dated by TCRdb to 2020 to 2021). The library was generated by the immunoSEQ multiplex PCR assay. In its TCRdb copy, this immuneACCESS table keeps in-frame sequences only and misses some clones. Where compared with another copy, unresolved V genes explain less than half of these, and the others have no known cause. The sample contains some 300,000 clones, about nine tenths of them found a single time. Clones ranked in the top ten supply 2.5% to 3.5% of the sample. The sample comprised PBMCs or T cells enriched from blood (not recorded which). The receptors here all came from a woman aged 50 to 60 who had been exposed to COVID-19.

This clone was seen just once. The chain combines TRBV28 with TRBJ1-6; 9 nucleotides align to TRBD1. The V gene end was trimmed by 6 bases and the J gene end by 6 bases; junction bases not matched to a gene: 6. CDR3 length: 15 amino acids. The germline gives CDR1 MDHEN, CDR2 SYDVKM. The CDR3 is CASRSGTGFNSPLHF. The CDR3 coding sequence is TGTGCCAGCAGGTCCGGGACAGGGTTTAATTCACCCCTCCACTTT.

The V call is TRBV6-5, the J call TRBJ2-1; TRBD2 is a possible D gene (5 bases). The V end lost 2 bases, the J end lost 4 bases, and 6 bases lay between the germline ends. The CDR3 is 13 amino acids. Germline V gives CDR1 MNHEY, CDR2 SVGAGI. The CDR3 sequence is CASSYGRYNEQFF. The CDR3 DNA follows: TGTGCCAGCAGTTACGGGAGATACAATGAGCAGTTCTTC.

This clone was seen a handful of times. The chain joins TRBV4-1 to TRBJ1-1; D is possibly TRBD1 (6 bases). Germline V gene sequence: CDR1 MGHRA, CDR2 YSYEKL. CDR3 size: 18 residues. V was cut by 0 bases and J by 1 base, with 18 bases left in between. The CDR3 reads CASSQERVHLGQNTEAFF. The CDR3 coding sequence is TGCGCCAGCAGCCAAGAGCGGGTCCATTTGGGACAGAACACTGAAGCTTTCTTT.

The rearrangement joins TRBV28 to TRBJ1-2; TRBD1 agrees at 11 bases. This CDR3 spans 16 amino acids. The ends lost 2 bases at V and 8 bases at J; junction bases unmatched: 10. Germline V gene lookup returns CDR1 MDHEN and CDR2 SYDVKM. CDR3 DNA: TGTGCCAGCAGTTTAAGGTTGGGACAGGGGGTTAGGGGCTACACCTTC. This codes for CASSLRLGQGVRGYTF.

CDR3 bases: TGTGCCAGCAGCCCAATTGCGGCCCCCCGAGAGACCCAGTACTTC. Amino acids: CASSPIAAPRETQYF. The J gene is TRBJ2-5, the V gene TRBV5-5; no firm D call. Trimming shortened V by 4 bases and J by 4 bases, and 17 bases separated the two germline ends. The germline V gene encodes CDR1 SGHKS and CDR2 YYEKEE (reference sequence). CDR3 length: 15 residues.